Given below is one TCR beta chain in context. Its antigen is not identified. This record belongs to a study of T-cell reconstitution after alpha-beta-depleted transplantation in children. Whole-study results and caveats: Newly generated T cells supplied most T-cell counts and diversity one year post-transplant. It was surviving recipient T cells and thymic progenitors that gave some patients high TCRbeta diversity at day 60. Expanded graft clones numbering several hundred reportedly gave rise to alpha-beta T cells about two months after transplant.

The V end lost 4 bases, the J end lost 9 bases, and 7 bases lay between the germline ends. Germline CDR1 reads SGHAT; CDR2 reads FQDESV (reference sequence). This CDR3 has 11 residues. Unique molecular identifiers were built into the TCRbeta library. TCRdb re-analysed the PCR reads in MiXCR, keeping a single row per CDR3 protein. The sample holds approximately 89,000 distinct CDR3 sequences, roughly a sixth seen once. This sample comprised PBMCs, mostly from graft donor cells, obtained 180 days after TCRalphabeta/CD19-depleted stem cell transplant. The chain recombines TRBV11-1 with TRBJ2-1; D gene uncertain. The sequence was collected from a male patient between 2 and 15 years old who had a stem cell transplant for acute lymphoblastic leukemia, so the T cells may come from the graft donor. The CDR3 region has the DNA TGTGCCAGCAGCTCGCCGGGTGAGCAGTTCTTC. The encoded protein is CASSSPGEQFF.